This T cell receptor beta chain was obtained from a study of blood T cells in healthy people across ages. A sample-barcoded 5' primer and a J-beta primer mix were used in a second PCR of roughly 6 to 11 cycles. TCRdb ran MiXCR on the 5' RACE reads and lists one entry per CDR3 protein. The table has around 1,900,000 distinct CDR3 sequences, 39% seen once. For every donor, a draw yielded 7.5 to 10 milliliters of peripheral blood. This clonotype was observed a handful of times. The antigen remains unidentified. Germline assignment: CDR1 KGHDR and CDR2 SFDVKD. Losses at the gene ends were 4 bases for V and 6 bases for J; bases not matched to a gene: 4. The CDR3 has 14 residues. Overall study results and limits: The study could not conclusively compare naive and antigen-experienced cells, given its unsorted PBMCs. Long-lived donors carried more naive CD4+ cells and greater diversity than aged donors. A roughly linear fall in TCR beta diversity per million T cells was seen with increasing age.

The receptor was isolated from a human donor in good health. The chain employs TRBV24-1 and TRBJ1-2, with TRBD1 identical over 10 bases. Material for sequencing was blood. The CDR3 here is CATSDPDRGHGYTF. The DNA for the CDR3 is TGTGCCACCAGTGACCCTGACAGGGGGCATGGCTACACCTTC.